This passage covers 12 T cell receptor beta chains from one sample sequenced in a study of T cells in Graves' hyperthyroidism and ophthalmopathy. RNA transcripts were the template for amplifying TCR beta CDR3 regions. Researchers ran a first-round RT-PCR on the TCR CDR3 using the HTBI primer set. TCRdb called the multiplex PCR reads again in MiXCR, with one record for every CDR3 protein. The table lists roughly 420,000 distinct CDR3 sequences, around 16% of them singletons, with roughly 15% in the top ten. The sample consisted of blood. The receptor set was obtained from a woman aged 18-30 years with Graves' hyperthyroidism.

The chain joins TRBV7-8 to TRBJ1-1; D gene unclear. Germline V gene lookup returns CDR1 SGHVS and CDR2 FQNEAQ. V lost 5 bases and J 4 bases, leaving 14 bases between the germline ends. The CDR3 loop spans 14 amino acids. For the CDR3, the DNA is TGTGCCAGCAGCGGTCCGGGCTGGGGCACTGAAGCTTTCTTT. It translates to CASSGPGWGTEAFF.

Many counts were recorded for this clonotype. The CDR3 region is CASSPGLGTNEQFF. Written as DNA, the CDR3 is TGTGCCAGCAGCCCGGGACTAGGGACCAATGAGCAGTTCTTC. This chain uses TRBV7-9 with TRBJ2-1; 8 bases are shared with TRBD2. The germline CDR1 and CDR2 sequences are SEHNR and FQNEAQ (reference sequence). This CDR3 spans 14 amino acids. Trimming at V came to 5 bases and at J to 6 bases, leaving 6 bases not matched to a gene.

This CDR3 is CASRPQGAETEAFF. The CDR3 DNA sequence: TGTGCCAGCAGACCACAGGGGGCTGAGACTGAAGCTTTCTTT. The rearrangement joins TRBV11-2 to TRBJ1-1; 9 bases map to TRBD1. The length of the CDR3 is 14 residues. The germline V gene encodes CDR1 SGHAT and CDR2 FQNNGV. V shed 6 bases, J shed 5 bases, and the junction held 7 bases outside the gene matches. Full variable domain (remainder filled in from reference TRBV11-2 and TRBJ1-1): EAGVAQSPRYKIIEKRQSVAFWCNPISGHATLYWYQQILGQGPKLLIQFQNNGVVDDSQLPKDRFSAERLKGVDSTLKIQPAKLEDSAVYLCASRPQGAETEAFFGQGTRLTVV.

The CDR3 nucleotides read TGTGCCAGTAGTATAATCGTGCAGGGCGATAAAAGTTACAATGAGCAGTTCTTC. Protein sequence: CASSIIVQGDKSYNEQFF. The chain couples TRBV19 to TRBJ2-1; TRBD1 might be the D (5 bases). Germline V gene lookup returns CDR1 LNHDA and CDR2 SQIVND (reference sequence). This CDR3 contains 18 residues. Trimming removed 2 bases at V and 4 bases at J, with 21 bases between. The whole variable domain, filled in from reference TRBV19 and TRBJ2-1, reads DGGITQSPKYLFRKEGQNVTLSCEQNLNHDAMYWYRQDPGQGLRLIYYSQIVNDFQKGDIAEGYSVSREKKESFPLTVTSAQKNPTAFYLCASSIIVQGDKSYNEQFFGPGTRLTVL.

This clonotype was seen at least ten times. The V and J genes are TRBV12-3 or TRBV12-4 and TRBJ2-3; 9 nucleotides line up with TRBD2. The V and J ends lost 5 bases and 2 bases, in that order; junction bases with no gene match: 14. The CDR3 is made up of 18 amino acids. CDR3 nucleotides: TGTGCCAGCAGTCCTCGGGATGGGCTAGCGGGGACCACAGATACGCAGTATTTT. Amino acids: CASSPRDGLAGTTDTQYF.

This clonotype was counted many times. The rearrangement joins TRBV7-8 to TRBJ2-3; no reliable D call. This CDR3 region has 17 residues. Deletions cut 4 bases from V and 1 base from J, with 18 bases between. CDR1 SGHVS and CDR2 FQNEAQ come from the germline V gene. CDR3 nucleotide sequence: TGTGCCAGCAGCTCCCTCCAAGCATCTACCGGCACAGATACGCAGTATTTT. Translation gives CASSSLQASTGTDTQYF. The whole variable domain, filled in from reference TRBV7-8 and TRBJ2-3, reads GAGVSQSPRYKVAKRGQDVALRCDPISGHVSLFWYQQALGQGPEFLTYFQNEAQLDKSGLPSDRFFAERPEGSVSTLKIQRTQQEDSAVYLCASSSLQASTGTDTQYFGPGTRLTVL.

The chain is built from TRBV19 and TRBJ2-3, with 8 bases lining up with TRBD2. The CDR3 runs 16 residues. J was trimmed by 2 bases and V by 1 base; bases with no gene match: 5. Looked up from germline, CDR1 is LNHDA and CDR2 is SQIVND (reference sequence). As DNA, the CDR3 is TGTGCCAGTAGTATAGTTGGGACTAGATCCACAGATACGCAGTATTTT. This translates into CASSIVGTRSTDTQYF.

This chain links TRBV9 with TRBJ2-5, with D maybe TRBD1 (6 bases). CDR3 length: 14 amino acids. The germline V gene encodes CDR1 SGDLS and CDR2 YYNGEE. Trimming left V 4 bases short and J 0 bases short, with 10 bases between. CDR3 DNA sequence: TGTGCCAGCAGCTTCCGGGACAACCAAGAGACCCAGTACTTC. It is translated as CASSFRDNQETQYF.

This clonotype has a count of ten or more. The chain combines TRBV2 with TRBJ1-2; D remains ambiguous. V lost 3 bases and J 8 bases, leaving 10 bases between the germline ends. The CDR3 spans 12 residues. The germline gives CDR1 SNHLY, CDR2 FYNNEI. DNA for the CDR3: TGTGCCAGCAGTGAGAGGGAGTCCGGCTACACCTTC. It codes for CASSERESGYTF.

This clonotype was recorded many times. The J gene is TRBJ2-7, the V gene TRBV6-1, with a possible D match to TRBD1 (5 bases). The germline CDR1 and CDR2 sequences are MNHNS and SASEGT. Trimming pared 8 bases from V and 1 base from J, leaving 15 bases between. This CDR3 has 14 amino acids. The chain's CDR3 is CASRRSGQSYEQYF. The CDR3 DNA reads as TGTGCCAGCCGTCGGTCAGGGCAGTCCTACGAGCAGTACTTC.

This clonotype has more than one count but fewer than ten. The chain links TRBV7-8 to TRBJ1-3, with D tentatively TRBD1 (5 bases). V lost 5 bases, J lost 0 bases, and 14 bases lay in between. CDR1 and CDR2 from the germline V gene are SGHVS and FQNEAQ. The CDR3 totals 16 residues. CDR3 residues: CASSPTIRVSGNTIYF. DNA of the CDR3: TGTGCCAGCAGCCCTACGATCAGGGTCTCTGGAAACACCATATATTTT.

Comments on this clonotype: A much larger clonotype is one base distant, so this may be a read error. This chain links TRBV29-1 with TRBJ2-5; D not resolved. CDR3 length: 12 residues. The germline V gene encodes CDR1 SQVTM and CDR2 ANQGSEA. CDR3 DNA: TGCAGCGTTGCGCGGAGTCAAGGGACCCAGTACTTC. Protein product: CSVARSQGTQYF. The variable domain in full, with the rest retrieved from reference TRBV29-1 and TRBJ2-5, is SAVISQKPSRDICQRGTSLTIQCQVDSQVTMMFWYRQQPGQSLTLIATANQGSEATYESGFVIDKFPISRPNLTFSTLTVSNMSPEDSSIYLCSVARSQGTQYFGPGTRLLVL.